The 3 T cell receptor beta chains listed next were all sequenced from one sample in a study of shared clonotypes between healthy human individuals. This table comes from immunoSEQ multiplex PCR, and its TCRdb copy is limited to in-frame clones, with some not included. The repertoire holds under 2.5 million clones, roughly 92% seen once, with roughly 0.34% in the top ten. Sequenced: naive CD4+ T cells from PBMCs. Subset in this sample: CD45RA+ positively selected. The source of these receptors is a man between 18 and 35 years old in good health. Some clones in this sample may be carry-over from other donors' samples.

The chain carries TRBV5-1 and TRBJ2-7, with D possibly matching TRBD1 (6 bases). V was cut by 5 bases and J by 3 bases, with 12 bases left in between. CDR1 SGHRS and CDR2 YFSETQ come from the germline V gene. The CDR3 has 13 amino acids. The CDR3 reads CASSYRQDYEQYF. In DNA, the CDR3 is TGCGCCAGCAGTTACAGACAGGACTACGAGCAGTACTTC.

The gene calls are TRBV19 and TRBJ2-3; D unresolved. The CDR3 totals 14 residues. The V end was cut by 4 bases, the J end by 4 bases, with 12 bases between. Germline values: CDR1 LNHDA, CDR2 SQIVND (reference sequence). The CDR3 reads CASSTRQGSDTQYF. The CDR3 nucleotides are TGTGCCAGTAGTACTAGACAAGGTTCAGATACGCAGTATTTT.

The chain links TRBV7-9 to TRBJ1-1, with D maybe TRBD1 (5 bases). The CDR3 covers 13 residues. V was shortened by 1 base and J by 7 bases, with 10 bases between the two germline ends. From germline, CDR1 is SEHNR and CDR2 FQNEAQ (reference sequence). The CDR3 bases are TGTGCCAGCAGCTTAGGGGGGGACGTTGAAGCTTTCTTT. It translates to CASSLGGDVEAFF.